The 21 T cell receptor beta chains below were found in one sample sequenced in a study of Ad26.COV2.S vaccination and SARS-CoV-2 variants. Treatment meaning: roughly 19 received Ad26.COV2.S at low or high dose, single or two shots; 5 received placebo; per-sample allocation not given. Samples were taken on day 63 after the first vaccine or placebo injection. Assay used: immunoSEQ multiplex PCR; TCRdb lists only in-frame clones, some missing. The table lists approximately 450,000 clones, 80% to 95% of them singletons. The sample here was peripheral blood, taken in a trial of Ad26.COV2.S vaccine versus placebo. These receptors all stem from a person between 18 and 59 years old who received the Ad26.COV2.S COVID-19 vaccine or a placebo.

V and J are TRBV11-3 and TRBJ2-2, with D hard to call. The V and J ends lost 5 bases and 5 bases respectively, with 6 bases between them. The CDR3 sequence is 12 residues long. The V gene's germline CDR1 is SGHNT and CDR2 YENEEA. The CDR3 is CASSDNTGELFF. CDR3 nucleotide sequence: TGTGCCAGCAGCGACAATACCGGGGAGCTGTTTTTT.

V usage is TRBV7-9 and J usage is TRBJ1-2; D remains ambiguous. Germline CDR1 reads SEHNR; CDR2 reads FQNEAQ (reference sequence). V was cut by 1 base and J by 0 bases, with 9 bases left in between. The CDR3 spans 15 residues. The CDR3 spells CASSLETASNYGYTF. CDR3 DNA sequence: TGTGCCAGCAGCTTAGAGACGGCATCTAACTATGGCTACACCTTC.

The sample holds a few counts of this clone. The CDR3 sequence is CASSIDLYTEAFF. The CDR3 bases are TGCGCCAGCAGTATAGACCTGTACACTGAAGCTTTCTTT. J is TRBJ1-1 and V is TRBV5-1; no firm D call. V dropped 5 bases and J dropped 3 bases, with 11 bases sitting between them. This CDR3 comprises 13 residues. The V gene's germline CDR1 is SGHRS and CDR2 YFSETQ.

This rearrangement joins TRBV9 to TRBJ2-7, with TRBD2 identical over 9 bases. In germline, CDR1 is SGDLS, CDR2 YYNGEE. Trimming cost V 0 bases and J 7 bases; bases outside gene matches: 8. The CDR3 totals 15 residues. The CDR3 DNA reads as TGTGCCAGCAGCGTAGTAGGCGGGAGGGCCGAAGAGCAGTACTTC. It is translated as CASSVVGGRAEEQYF.

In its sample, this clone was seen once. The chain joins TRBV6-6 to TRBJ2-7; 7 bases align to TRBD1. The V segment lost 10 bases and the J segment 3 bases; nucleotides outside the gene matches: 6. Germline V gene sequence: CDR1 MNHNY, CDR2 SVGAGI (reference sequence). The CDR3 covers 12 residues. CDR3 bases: TGTGCCACCAAACGGGACAGCTACGAGCAGTACTTC. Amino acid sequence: CATKRDSYEQYF.

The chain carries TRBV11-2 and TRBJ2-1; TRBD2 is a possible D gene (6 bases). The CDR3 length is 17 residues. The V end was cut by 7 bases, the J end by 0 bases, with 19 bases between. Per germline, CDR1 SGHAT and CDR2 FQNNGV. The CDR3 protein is CASTRRVGSSSYNEQFF. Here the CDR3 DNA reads TGTGCCAGCACCCGGAGGGTAGGGAGCAGCTCCTACAATGAGCAGTTCTTC.

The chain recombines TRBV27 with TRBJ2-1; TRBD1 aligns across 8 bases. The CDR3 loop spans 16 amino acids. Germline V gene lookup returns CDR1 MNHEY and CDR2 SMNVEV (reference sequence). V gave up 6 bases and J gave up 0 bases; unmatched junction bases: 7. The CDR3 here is CASRPSTGDSYNEQFF. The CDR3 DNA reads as TGTGCCAGCAGACCCTCGACAGGGGACTCCTACAATGAGCAGTTCTTC.

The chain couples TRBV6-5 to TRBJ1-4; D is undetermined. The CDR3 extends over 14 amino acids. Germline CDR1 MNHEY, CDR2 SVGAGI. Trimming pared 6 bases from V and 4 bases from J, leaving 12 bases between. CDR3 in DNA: TGTGCCAGCAGATACCTACAGTTTAATGAAAAACTGTTTTTT. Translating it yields CASRYLQFNEKLFF.

DNA of the CDR3: TGTGCCAGCAGCTCCGATCCGGGACAGGGGGGTGAGCAGTTCTTC. The encoded protein is CASSSDPGQGGEQFF. This chain joins TRBV7-9 and TRBJ2-1, with 11 bases lining up with TRBD1. V shed 4 bases, J shed 9 bases, and the junction held 8 bases outside the gene matches. The CDR3 is made up of 15 amino acids. The germline gives CDR1 SEHNR, CDR2 FQNEAQ (reference sequence).

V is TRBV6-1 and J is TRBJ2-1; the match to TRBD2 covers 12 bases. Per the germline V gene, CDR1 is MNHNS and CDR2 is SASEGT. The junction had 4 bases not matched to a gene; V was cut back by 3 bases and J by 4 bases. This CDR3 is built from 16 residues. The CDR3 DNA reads TGTGCCAGCAGTGACCTAGCGGGAGGGTCGTACAATGAGCAGTTCTTC. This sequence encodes CASSDLAGGSYNEQFF.

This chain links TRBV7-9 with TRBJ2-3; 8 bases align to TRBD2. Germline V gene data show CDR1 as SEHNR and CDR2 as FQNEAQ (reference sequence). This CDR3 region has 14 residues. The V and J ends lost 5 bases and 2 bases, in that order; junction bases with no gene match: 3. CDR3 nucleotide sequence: TGTGCCAGCAGCATTAGCGGGAACACAGATACGCAGTATTTT. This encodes CASSISGNTDTQYF.

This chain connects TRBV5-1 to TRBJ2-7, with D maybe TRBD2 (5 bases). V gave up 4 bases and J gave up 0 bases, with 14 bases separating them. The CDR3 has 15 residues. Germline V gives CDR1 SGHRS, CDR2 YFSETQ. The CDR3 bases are TGCGCCAGCAGCGTGGACTCTGAGGGCTCCTACGAGCAGTACTTC. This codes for CASSVDSEGSYEQYF.

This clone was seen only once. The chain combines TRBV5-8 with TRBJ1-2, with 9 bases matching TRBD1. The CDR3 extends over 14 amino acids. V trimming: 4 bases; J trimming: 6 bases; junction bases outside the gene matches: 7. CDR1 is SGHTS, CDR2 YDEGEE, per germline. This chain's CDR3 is CASSPGTGRNGYTF. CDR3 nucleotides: TGTGCCAGCAGCCCCGGGACAGGGAGGAATGGCTACACCTTC.

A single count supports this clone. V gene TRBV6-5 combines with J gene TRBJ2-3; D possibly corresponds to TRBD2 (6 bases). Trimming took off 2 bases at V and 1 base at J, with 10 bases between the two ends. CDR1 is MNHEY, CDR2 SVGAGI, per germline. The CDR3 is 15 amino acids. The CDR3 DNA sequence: TGTGCCAGCAGTTACGGCGGGATAGGCACAGATACGCAGTATTTT. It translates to CASSYGGIGTDTQYF.

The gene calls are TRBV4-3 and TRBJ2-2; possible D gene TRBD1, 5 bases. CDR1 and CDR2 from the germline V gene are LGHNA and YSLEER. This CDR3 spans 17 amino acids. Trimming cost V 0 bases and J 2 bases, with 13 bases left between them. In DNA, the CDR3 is TGCGCCAGCAGCCAAGATTCAATACAGGTCAACACCGGGGAGCTGTTTTTT. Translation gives CASSQDSIQVNTGELFF.

In DNA, the CDR3 is TGTGCCAGCAGCCATGGCCCTACCGATGAGCAGTTCTTC. Protein sequence: CASSHGPTDEQFF. The V call is TRBV7-8, the J call TRBJ2-1; D is ambiguous. V lost 5 bases to trimming and J lost 8 bases, with 13 bases between them. Germline V CDR1 and CDR2: SGHVS, FQNEAQ. The CDR3 spans 13 residues. Looking up the rest from reference TRBV7-8 and TRBJ2-1 gives the full variable domain: GAGVSQSPRYKVAKRGQDVALRCDPISGHVSLFWYQQALGQGPEFLTYFQNEAQLDKSGLPSDRFFAERPEGSVSTLKIQRTQQEDSAVYLCASSHGPTDEQFFGPGTRLTVL.

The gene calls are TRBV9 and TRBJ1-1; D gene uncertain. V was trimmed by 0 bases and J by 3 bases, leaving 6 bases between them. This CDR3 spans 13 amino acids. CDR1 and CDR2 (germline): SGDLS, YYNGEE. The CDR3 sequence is CASSVEAHTEAFF. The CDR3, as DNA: TGTGCCAGCAGCGTAGAGGCCCACACTGAAGCTTTCTTT.

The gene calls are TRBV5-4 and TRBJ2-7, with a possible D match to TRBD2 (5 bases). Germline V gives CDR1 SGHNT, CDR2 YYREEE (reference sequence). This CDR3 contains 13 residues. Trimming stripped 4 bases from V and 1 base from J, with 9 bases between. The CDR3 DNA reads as TGTGCCAGCAGCGAGGGCGGGTCCTACGAGCAGTACTTC. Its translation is CASSEGGSYEQYF.

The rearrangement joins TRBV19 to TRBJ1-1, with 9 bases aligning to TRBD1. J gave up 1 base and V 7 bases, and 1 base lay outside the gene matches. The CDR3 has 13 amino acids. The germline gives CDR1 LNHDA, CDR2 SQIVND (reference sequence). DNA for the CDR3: TGTGCCAGTAAGGGACAGGGGAACACTGAAGCTTTCTTT. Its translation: CASKGQGNTEAFF.

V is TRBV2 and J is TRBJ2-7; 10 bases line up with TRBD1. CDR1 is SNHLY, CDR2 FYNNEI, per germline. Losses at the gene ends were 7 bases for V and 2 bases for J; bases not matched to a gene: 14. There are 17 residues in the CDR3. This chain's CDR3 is CASTEGGQGLYAYEQYF. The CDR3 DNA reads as TGTGCCAGCACCGAGGGGGGACAGGGGTTATATGCCTACGAGCAGTACTTC.

The CDR3, as DNA: TGTGCCACCAGTGATACCACAGAGGGGACTGCCTACGAGCAGTACTTC. Amino acid sequence: CATSDTTEGTAYEQYF. This chain joins TRBV24-1 and TRBJ2-7, with D maybe TRBD2 (6 bases). Germline assignment: CDR1 KGHDR and CDR2 SFDVKD. Trimming removed 3 bases at V and 2 bases at J, with 16 bases between. CDR3 length equals 16 residues.